Included here is one T cell receptor (beta chain) sequence, with context. A single count supports this clone. Its cognate antigen has yet to be identified. No much larger clonotype is one base removed from it; base qualities were not supplied. The sample comes from a study of technical replicates of blood from a few donors (dated by TCRdb to 2016 to 2017). The protocol used for the library was the immunoSEQ multiplex PCR assay. In its TCRdb copy, this immuneACCESS table keeps in-frame sequences only and misses some clones. Where compared with another copy, unresolved V genes explain less than half of these, and the others have no known cause. A total of more than 12,000 clones appear in this sample, approximately 81% of them only once. The ten largest make up 9.5% to 13% of the sample. Sequencing was performed on PBMCs. The receptor's source is a human donor in good health.

The sequenced DNA: TGTGCCAGCAGCTTAGGGCAGGGGACCTCGGAGGAGCTGTTTTTT. Translated, this is CASSLGQGTSEELFF. The sequence joins TRBV11-3 to TRBJ2-2; TRBD1 is a possible D gene, resting on 6 matching bases. Spanning cysteine to phenylalanine, the CDR3 consists of 15 amino acids. Only the CDR3 DNA is retained, 45 bases long and in frame from the first base. From a lookup of the germline V gene, CDR1 and CDR2 are SGHNT and YENEEA. Trimming costs V 1 base and J 10 bases, and their ends lie 16 bases apart. With all but the CDR3 taken from the reference TRBV11-3 and TRBJ2-2 genes, the full variable domain is: EAGVVQSPRYKIIEKKQPVAFWCNPISGHNTLYWYLQNLGQGPELLIRYENEEAVDDSQLPKDRFSAERLKGVDSTLKIQPAELGDSAVYLCASSLGQGTSEELFFGEGSRLTVL.